What follows is one TCR beta chain and its context. The data are from a study of blood T cell repertoires in COVID-19. Study-wide background: Acute and convalescent COVID-19 specimens originated in the United States, Italy and Spain. T cells, B-cell-depleted T cells, or PBMCs supplied cDNA or gDNA.

TCRdb's copy holds only in-frame clones and misses some; the assay was immunoSEQ multiplex PCR. The profile shows approximately 100,000 clones, 85% of them singletons. The clonotype originates from a woman between 65 and 79 years old with active or convalescent COVID-19. Sequenced: peripheral blood.

In DNA form, the CDR3 reads TGTGCCAGCAGCTTAGATGGCGGGGGGATGCAAGAGACCCAGTACTTC. Protein: CASSLDGGGMQETQYF. The chain has TRBV7-2 and TRBJ2-5, with 8 bases matching TRBD2. CDR1 is SGHTA and CDR2 is FQGNSA in the germline V gene. V gave up 1 base and J gave up 2 bases; unmatched junction bases: 6. The CDR3 is made up of 16 amino acids.